The text below deals with one T cell receptor beta chain. Its antigen remains unidentified. V gave up 7 bases and J gave up 7 bases, with 20 bases separating them. The length of the CDR3 is 15 residues. Germline V CDR1 and CDR2: LNHDA, SQIVND (reference sequence). The data were obtained in a study of cytomegalovirus exposure and HLA in healthy donors. The PCR was carried out with 60 Vbeta primers and 13 Jbeta primers. The method was immunoSEQ multiplex PCR; TCRdb's version includes in-frame clones alone and lacks a portion of them. The repertoire includes approximately 150,000 clones, approximately 80% of them detected once, and about 9.6% sits in the top ten. Unrecorded immune exposure was likely among donors, who were nominally healthy when sampled. Study conclusions and caveats: The classifier reportedly diagnosed cytomegalovirus status with high sensitivity and specificity. Later analysis demonstrated an association between a missense DCLRE1C variant and TCR beta V- and J-gene trimming. CMV serostatus stood as the only immune exposure information on hand.

What was sequenced was PBMCs. This chain links TRBV19 with TRBJ1-5; maybe TRBD1 (5 bases). This TCR was sampled from a man aged 18 to 30 in good health and CMV-seropositive. CDR3 DNA sequence: TGTGCCAGTAAAACCCAAGGGGCAGTTCGGCAGCCCCAGCATTTT. This gives the protein CASKTQGAVRQPQHF.